The 17 T cell receptor beta chains below were found in one sample sequenced in a study of identifying expanded T cells in peripheral blood. Sequencing was performed with immunoSEQ multiplex PCR; in TCRdb, only in-frame clones are kept and a portion is missing. The table lists 100,000 to 150,000 clones, 80% to 90% of them singletons. Sequenced: blood. The receptors here all came from a person aged 18 to 75 in good health.

This clone was recorded only once. The chain is built from TRBV2 and TRBJ2-3, with D possibly called TRBD1 or TRBD2 (5 bases each). The CDR3 covers 14 residues. Trimming left V 8 bases short and J 0 bases short, with 12 bases between. Germline V gene sequence: CDR1 SNHLY, CDR2 FYNNEI. CDR3 sequence reads: CASLEGSSTDTQYF. The DNA for the CDR3 is TGTGCCAGCCTTGAGGGGAGTAGCACAGATACGCAGTATTTT.

The chain uses TRBV10-3 and TRBJ2-2; TRBD1 aligns across 7 bases. V lost 8 bases, J lost 1 base, and 1 base stayed unmatched. This CDR3 spans 13 amino acids. Germline V lookup: CDR1 ENHRY, CDR2 SYGVKD. The CDR3 DNA reads TGTGCCATCGGACAGGAGAACACCGGGGAGCTGTTTTTT. Protein product: CAIGQENTGELFF.

V gene TRBV5-4 combines with J gene TRBJ2-5; 9 bases map to TRBD1. Germline loops: CDR1 SGHNT, CDR2 YYREEE (reference sequence). The CDR3 has 15 amino acids. The V gene end was trimmed by 4 bases and the J gene end by 4 bases; junction bases not matched to a gene: 8. The CDR3: CASSLRTGAGETQYF. The DNA for the CDR3 is TGTGCCAGCAGCCTCAGGACAGGGGCAGGAGAGACCCAGTACTTC.

Remarks on this clone: This could be a read error, since a much larger clone is one nucleotide away. The chain joins TRBV7-2 to TRBJ2-7, with a possible D match to TRBD2 (7 bases). V was trimmed by 8 bases and J by 3 bases, leaving 14 bases between them. Germline V gene data show CDR1 as SGHTA and CDR2 as FQGNSA. This CDR3 contains 13 residues. The CDR3 DNA is TGTGCCAGCGGCCGGGGGGCGGACTACGAGCAGTACTTC. Amino acid sequence: CASGRGADYEQYF.

The CDR3 sequence: CAWNLRSGNTIYF. CDR3 in DNA: TGTGCCTGGAATCTGCGCTCTGGAAACACCATATATTTT. V is TRBV30 and J is TRBJ1-3, with D unresolved. V lost 4 bases, J lost 0 bases, and 7 bases lay in between. This CDR3 has 13 amino acids. Looked up from germline, CDR1 is GTSNPN and CDR2 is SVGIG (reference sequence).

The rearrangement links TRBV14 to TRBJ2-7; D gene ambiguous. The V and J ends lost 8 bases and 6 bases respectively, with 17 bases between them. Germline assignment: CDR1 SGHDN and CDR2 FVKESK. The CDR3 spans 13 residues. The DNA for the CDR3 is TGTGCCAGCGCGCCAAATCTGAATAGCGAGCAGTACTTC. This sequence encodes CASAPNLNSEQYF. Looking up the rest from reference TRBV14 and TRBJ2-7 gives the full variable domain: EAGVTQFPSHSVIEKGQTVTLRCDPISGHDNLYWYRRVMGKEIKFLLHFVKESKQDESGMPNNRFLAERTGGTYSTLKVQPAELEDSGVYFCASAPNLNSEQYFGPGTRLTVT.

The V and J genes are TRBV7-8 and TRBJ1-4; D gene ambiguous. The ends were cut back, 1 base at V and 0 bases at J, with 9 bases in the middle. The germline CDR1 and CDR2 sequences are SGHVS and FQNEAQ. The CDR3 loop spans 16 amino acids. The CDR3 DNA reads TGTGCCAGCAGCTTAGTCGGAGAGACAACTAATGAAAAACTGTTTTTT. It is translated as CASSLVGETTNEKLFF.

The V and J genes are TRBV9 and TRBJ1-3; D unclear. Trimming took 0 bases from V and 5 from J, leaving 6 bases between them. In germline, CDR1 is SGDLS, CDR2 YYNGEE. The CDR3 runs to 13 residues. CDR3 in DNA: TGTGCCAGCAGCGTAGCCAGCCGAAACACCATATATTTT. Encoded protein: CASSVASRNTIYF.

The table lists this clone with a few counts. The chain has TRBV13 and TRBJ1-5; the D is unclear. The length of the CDR3 is 14 residues. With 2 bases removed from V and 5 bases from J, the gap between germline ends came to 10 bases. Germline-derived CDR1 and CDR2 are PRHDT and FYEKMQ (reference sequence). CDR3 amino acids: CASSLRGMDQPQHF. The CDR3 nucleotides read TGTGCCAGCAGCTTACGGGGTATGGATCAGCCCCAGCATTTT.

V is TRBV5-1 and J is TRBJ2-7; D unclear. Looked up from germline, CDR1 is SGHRS and CDR2 is YFSETQ. The CDR3 length is 13 residues. V was clipped by 1 base and J by 2 bases, with 7 bases between them. The CDR3 bases are TGCGCCAGCAGCTTGACACTACCCTACGAGCAGTACTTC. It is translated as CASSLTLPYEQYF.

The J gene is TRBJ2-5, the V gene TRBV13; D unresolved. V dropped 2 bases and J dropped 3 bases, with 1 base sitting between them. Germline V lookup: CDR1 PRHDT, CDR2 FYEKMQ (reference sequence). The CDR3 is 11 amino acids. Here the CDR3 DNA reads TGTGCCAGCAGCTTAAAAGAGACCCAGTACTTC. Translated, it gives CASSLKETQYF.

V and J are TRBV28 and TRBJ1-2; weak D call: TRBD1 (6 bases). This CDR3 is built from 14 residues. V lost 4 bases, J lost 8 bases, and 17 bases lay in between. Germline V gives CDR1 MDHEN, CDR2 SYDVKM. DNA for the CDR3: TGTGCCAGCAGTTATGCGGGGGCTGCGTCGGGCTACACCTTC. Protein sequence: CASSYAGAASGYTF.

V is TRBV14 and J is TRBJ2-7; 7 bases fit TRBD1. This CDR3 contains 16 residues. From germline, CDR1 is SGHDN and CDR2 FVKESK. The V segment lost 0 bases and the J segment 1 base; nucleotides outside the gene matches: 6. In DNA, the CDR3 is TGTGCCAGCAGCCAAGATGATAGACAGGGTTCCTACGAGCAGTACTTC. Protein: CASSQDDRQGSYEQYF.

This chain links TRBV21-1 with TRBJ2-7; TRBD1 was called by the table and not checked on the DNA. TRBV21-1 is described as a pseudogene. There are 16 residues in the CDR3. CDR3 sequence: CASSKSSGQGAYEQYF. For the CDR3, the DNA is TGTGCCAGCAGCAAGTCCTCGGGACAGGGGGCCTACGAGCAGTACTTC.

The CDR3 coding sequence is TGTGCCAGCAGCATAGATGCCTACGAGCAGTACTTC. It codes for CASSIDAYEQYF. The rearrangement joins TRBV7-9 to TRBJ2-7, with D uncertain. The length of the CDR3 is 12 residues. V was shortened by 5 bases and J by 2 bases, with 7 bases between the two germline ends. Germline CDR1 reads SEHNR; CDR2 reads FQNEAQ (reference sequence). Filled out from reference TRBV7-9 and TRBJ2-7, the complete variable domain reads DTGVSQNPRHKITKRGQNVTFRCDPISEHNRLYWYRQTLGQGPEFLTYFQNEAQLEKSRLLSDRFSAERPKGSFSTLEIQRTEQGDSAMYLCASSIDAYEQYFGPGTRLTVT.

J is TRBJ1-1 and V is TRBV1. TRBV1 is recorded as a pseudogene. The CDR3 runs 14 residues. DNA for the CDR3: TGCACCAGCAGCCAGGGATCTTCAAACGAGGGAGCTTTCTTT. Translating it yields CTSSQGSSNEGAFF.

The V and J genes are TRBV9 and TRBJ2-2; no reliable D call. The CDR3 covers 14 residues. Germline V gene data show CDR1 as SGDLS and CDR2 as YYNGEE. Trimming took off 0 bases at V and 3 bases at J, with 6 bases between the two ends. The chain's CDR3 is CASSVVSDTGELFF. The CDR3, as DNA: TGTGCCAGCAGCGTAGTGTCTGACACCGGGGAGCTGTTTTTT.